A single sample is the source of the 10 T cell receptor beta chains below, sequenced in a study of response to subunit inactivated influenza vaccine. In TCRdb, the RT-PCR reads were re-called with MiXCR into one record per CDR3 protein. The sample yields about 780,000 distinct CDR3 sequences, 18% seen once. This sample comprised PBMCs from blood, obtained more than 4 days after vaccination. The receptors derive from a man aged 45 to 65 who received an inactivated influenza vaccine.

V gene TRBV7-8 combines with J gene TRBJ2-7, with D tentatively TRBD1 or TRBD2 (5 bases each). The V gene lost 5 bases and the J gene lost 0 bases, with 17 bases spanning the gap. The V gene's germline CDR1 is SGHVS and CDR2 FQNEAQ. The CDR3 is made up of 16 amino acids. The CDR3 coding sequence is TGTGCCAGCAGCCTACGGGACGGACGAAGCTCCTACGAGCAGTACTTC. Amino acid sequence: CASSLRDGRSSYEQYF.

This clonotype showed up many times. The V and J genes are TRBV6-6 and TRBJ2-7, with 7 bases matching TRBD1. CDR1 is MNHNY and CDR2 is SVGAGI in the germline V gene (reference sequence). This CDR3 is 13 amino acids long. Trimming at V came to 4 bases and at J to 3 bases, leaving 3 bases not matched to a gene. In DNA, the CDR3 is TGTGCCAGCAGTTGGGACAGCTACTACGAGCAGTACTTC. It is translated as CASSWDSYYEQYF.

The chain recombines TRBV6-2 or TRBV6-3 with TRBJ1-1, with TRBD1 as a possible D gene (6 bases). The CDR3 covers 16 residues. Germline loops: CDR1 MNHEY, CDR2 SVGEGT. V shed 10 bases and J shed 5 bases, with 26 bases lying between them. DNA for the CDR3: TGTGCCACCGTCCCACCCACCACAGGGAGATGGACTGAAGCTTTCTTT. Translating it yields CATVPPTTGRWTEAFF.

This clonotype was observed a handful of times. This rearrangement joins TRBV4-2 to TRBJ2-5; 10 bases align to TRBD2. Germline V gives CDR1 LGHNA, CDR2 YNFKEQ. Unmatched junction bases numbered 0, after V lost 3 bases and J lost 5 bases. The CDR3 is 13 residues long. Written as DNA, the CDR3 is TGTGCCAGCAGCCAGGGACTAGCGGAGACCCAGTACTTC. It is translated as CASSQGLAETQYF.

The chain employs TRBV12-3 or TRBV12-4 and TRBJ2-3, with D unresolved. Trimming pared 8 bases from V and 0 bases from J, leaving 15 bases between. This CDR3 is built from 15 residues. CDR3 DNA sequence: TGTGCCAGCCGCCAAAGTTATTCTAGCACAGATACGCAGTATTTT. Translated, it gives CASRQSYSSTDTQYF.

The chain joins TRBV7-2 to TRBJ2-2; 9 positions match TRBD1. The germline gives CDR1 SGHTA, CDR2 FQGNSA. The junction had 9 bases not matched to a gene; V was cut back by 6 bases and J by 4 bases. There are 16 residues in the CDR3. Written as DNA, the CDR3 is TGTGCCAGCAGAAAAACCGGGACAGGGCCCACCGGGGAGCTGTTTTTT. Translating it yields CASRKTGTGPTGELFF.

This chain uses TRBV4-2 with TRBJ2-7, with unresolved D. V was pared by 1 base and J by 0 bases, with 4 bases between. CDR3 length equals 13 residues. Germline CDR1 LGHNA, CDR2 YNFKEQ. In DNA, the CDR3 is TGTGCCAGCAGCCAAGCGTTCTCCTACGAGCAGTACTTC. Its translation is CASSQAFSYEQYF.

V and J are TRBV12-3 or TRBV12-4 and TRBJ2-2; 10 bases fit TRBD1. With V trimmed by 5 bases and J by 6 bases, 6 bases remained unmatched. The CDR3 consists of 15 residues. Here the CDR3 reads CASSPGQGSSGELFF. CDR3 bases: TGTGCCAGCAGTCCGGGACAGGGGAGTTCCGGGGAGCTGTTTTTT.

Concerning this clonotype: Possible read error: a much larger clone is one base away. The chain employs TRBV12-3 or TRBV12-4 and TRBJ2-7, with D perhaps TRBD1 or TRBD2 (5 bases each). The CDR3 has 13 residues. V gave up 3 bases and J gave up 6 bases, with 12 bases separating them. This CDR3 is CASSLGPRAEQYF. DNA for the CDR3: TGTGCCAGCAGTTTGGGACCCCGGGCCGAGCAGTACTTC.

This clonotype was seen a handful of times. CDR3 loop: CASSAWRGVEQYF. CDR3 bases: TGTGCCAGCAGTGCCTGGCGGGGAGTCGAGCAGTACTTC. J is TRBJ2-7 and V is TRBV12-3 or TRBV12-4, with D possibly matching TRBD2 (6 bases). Deletions cut 5 bases from V and 6 bases from J, with 14 bases between. This CDR3 comprises 13 residues.